Following are 21 T cell receptor beta chains from one sample sequenced in a study of long-term antiretroviral therapy in people with HIV (dated by TCRdb to 2021 to 2024). Sequencing of the TRB variable region was done with the immunoSEQ hsTCRB v3.0 assay at survey level resolution. The table was pulled from immuneACCESS by TCRdb, which kept in-frame rearrangements only. Such tables lose some clones; where checked, under half of the loss comes from unresolved V genes, and the rest has no known cause. The sample table records 20,000 to 25,000 clones; almost 85% of these occur just once. 5% of the sample is held by the ten biggest clonotypes. The specimen was unsorted PBMCs, collected 0.3 years after starting antiretroviral therapy. All receptors come from a man aged 50 to 60 with HIV.

This clone was picked up a small number of times. The V call is TRBV2, the J call TRBJ2-7; maybe TRBD2 (6 bases). The CDR3 contains 14 residues. Germline V gives CDR1 SNHLY, CDR2 FYNNEI. V lost 5 bases and J lost 2, with 13 bases in between. CDR3 nucleotide sequence: TGTGCCAGCAGTTCCTCCGGAGGGACCTACGAGCAGTACTTC. Protein: CASSSSGGTYEQYF.

V is TRBV4-3 and J is TRBJ1-6; no definite D call. Trimming removed 3 bases at V and 10 bases at J, with 19 bases between. The CDR3 consists of 16 residues. Germline-derived CDR1 and CDR2 are LGHNA and YSLEER. CDR3 residues: CASSQKIPNTGSPLHF. The CDR3 coding sequence is TGCGCCAGCAGCCAGAAAATACCAAACACGGGCTCACCCCTCCACTTT.

The chain is built from TRBV28 and TRBJ1-4, with TRBD1 identical over 9 bases. CDR1 is MDHEN and CDR2 is SYDVKM in the germline V gene. V was pared by 5 bases and J by 7 bases, with 8 bases of the junction left unmatched. The CDR3 is made up of 15 amino acids. CDR3 in amino acids: CASSAGTGLFEKLFF. CDR3 DNA sequence: TGTGCCAGCAGTGCCGGGACAGGGTTATTTGAAAAACTGTTTTTT.

This chain joins TRBV18 and TRBJ1-3, with D perhaps matching TRBD1 (5 bases). The germline V gene encodes CDR1 KGHSH and CDR2 LQKENI. This CDR3 has 16 residues. V was pared by 3 bases and J by 0 bases, with 12 bases between. The CDR3 DNA is TGTGCCAGCTCACCCGTCGGGGGGAACTCTGGAAACACCATATATTTT. Translated: CASSPVGGNSGNTIYF.

CDR3 protein: CASSSPGTGTVGEQYF. DNA for the CDR3: TGTGCCAGCAGCTCCCCCGGGACAGGGACCGTCGGCGAGCAGTACTTC. The V call is TRBV5-6, the J call TRBJ2-7, with 9 bases aligning to TRBD1. This CDR3 comprises 16 residues. V was pared by 3 bases and J by 6 bases, with 13 bases of the junction left unmatched. CDR1 is SGHDT and CDR2 is YYEEEE in the germline V gene.

V is TRBV5-1 and J is TRBJ1-4; no reliable D call. V was pared by 0 bases and J by 7 bases, with 13 bases between. Germline-derived CDR1 and CDR2 are SGHRS and YFSETQ. CDR3 length equals 15 residues. CDR3 amino acids: CASSLVGREGEKLFF. DNA of the CDR3: TGCGCCAGCAGCTTGGTTGGCCGGGAAGGTGAAAAACTGTTTTTT.

This clone was found once. The chain combines TRBV5-6 with TRBJ2-5; no definite D call. V lost 4 bases, J lost 1 base, and 14 bases lay in between. There are 15 residues in the CDR3. Germline CDR1 and CDR2: SGHDT and YYEEEE. CDR3: CASSPQRVRQETQYF. The CDR3 nucleotides read TGTGCCAGCAGCCCCCAAAGGGTGCGCCAAGAGACCCAGTACTTC.

The chain links TRBV6-5 to TRBJ1-5; D is uncertain. The CDR3 runs 13 residues. The V gene lost 4 bases and the J gene lost 4 bases, with 8 bases spanning the gap. The germline CDR1 and CDR2 sequences are MNHEY and SVGAGI. The CDR3 region has the DNA TGTGCCAGCAGTTTGAACCCTAATCAGCCCCAGCATTTT. Residues: CASSLNPNQPQHF.

The V call is TRBV28, the J call TRBJ1-3; weak D call: TRBD1 (6 bases). V lost 5 bases and J 0 bases, leaving 11 bases between the germline ends. Germline CDR1 is MDHEN and CDR2 is SYDVKM. The CDR3 is 15 residues long. Written as DNA, the CDR3 is TGTGCCAGCAGTGAGACAGGCGCCTCTGGAAACACCATATATTTT. Its protein product is CASSETGASGNTIYF. Looking up the rest from reference TRBV28 and TRBJ1-3 gives the full variable domain: DVKVTQSSRYLVKRTGEKVFLECVQDMDHENMFWYRQDPGLGLRLIYFSYDVKMKEKGDIPEGYSVSREKKERFSLILESASTNQTSMYLCASSETGASGNTIYFGEGSWLTVV.

V and J are TRBV5-1 and TRBJ2-1; unclear D gene. The germline V gene encodes CDR1 SGHRS and CDR2 YFSETQ. V gave up 0 bases and J gave up 6 bases, with 7 bases separating them. CDR3 length: 13 residues. The CDR3 bases are TGCGCCAGCAGCTTGGCCCCGGTCAATGAGCAGTTCTTC. Its translation is CASSLAPVNEQFF.

The chain has TRBV18 and TRBJ1-1; 8 nucleotides align to TRBD1. With 1 base clipped from V and 1 base from J, the junction kept 2 bases outside the gene matches. CDR1 is KGHSH and CDR2 is LQKENI in the germline V gene. There are 15 residues in the CDR3. CDR3 sequence reads: CASSPRTGRNTEAFF. CDR3 nucleotides: TGTGCCAGCTCACCACGGACAGGGAGGAACACTGAAGCTTTCTTT.

CDR3 loop: CASSSPTGRRTNYGYTF. CDR3 DNA sequence: TGTGCCAGCAGCTCACCCACTGGACGGAGAACTAACTATGGCTACACCTTC. The chain joins TRBV7-2 to TRBJ1-2; D is unresolved. The germline gives CDR1 SGHTA, CDR2 FQGNSA. The CDR3 is 17 residues long. V was trimmed by 4 bases and J by 0 bases, leaving 18 bases between them. The full variable domain, rest sourced from reference TRBV7-2 and TRBJ1-2, is GAGVSQSPSNKVTEKGKDVELRCDPISGHTALYWYRQSLGQGLEFLIYFQGNSAPDKSGLPSDRFSAERTGGSVSTLTIQRTQQEDSAVYLCASSSPTGRRTNYGYTFGSGTRLTVV.

The CDR3 nucleotides are TGTGCCAGCAGGTACAGGGGGCGCGTAGATACGCAGTATTTT. Residues: CASRYRGRVDTQYF. This chain connects TRBV28 to TRBJ2-3, with 9 positions matching TRBD1. The CDR3 extends over 14 amino acids. With 6 bases clipped from V and 5 bases from J, the junction kept 6 bases outside the gene matches. Germline V lookup: CDR1 MDHEN, CDR2 SYDVKM.

The gene calls are TRBV27 and TRBJ2-5; 10 bases are shared with TRBD2. The germline CDR1 and CDR2 sequences are MNHEY and SMNVEV (reference sequence). V was pared by 4 bases and J by 0 bases, with 8 bases of the junction left unmatched. This CDR3 is 17 amino acids long. The CDR3, as DNA: TGTGCCAGCAGTTCCCTCCTACTAGCGGGGAACCAAGAGACCCAGTACTTC. It encodes CASSSLLLAGNQETQYF.

The chain carries TRBV6-1 and TRBJ2-3, with TRBD1 as a possible D gene (6 bases). The length of the CDR3 is 13 residues. V lost 5 bases and J 5 bases, leaving 11 bases between the germline ends. Germline V gives CDR1 MNHNS, CDR2 SASEGT. The CDR3 DNA sequence: TGTGCCAGCAGTACGACAGGTTTAGATACGCAGTATTTT. Protein product: CASSTTGLDTQYF.

The J gene is TRBJ2-7, the V gene TRBV9; 8 bases fit TRBD1. Germline V gene lookup returns CDR1 SGDLS and CDR2 YYNGEE. V shed 3 bases and J 2 bases; nucleotides not matched to a gene: 4. CDR3 length equals 14 residues. This CDR3 is CASSAGTGPYEQYF. The CDR3 nucleotides are TGTGCCAGCAGCGCCGGGACAGGTCCCTACGAGCAGTACTTC.

The chain recombines TRBV5-4 with TRBJ2-2; D is possibly TRBD1 or TRBD2 (5 bases each). The germline V gene has CDR1 SGHNT and CDR2 YYREEE (reference sequence). The CDR3 extends over 16 amino acids. With 5 bases removed from V and 3 bases from J, the gap between germline ends came to 17 bases. CDR3 nucleotides: TGTGCCAGCAGGCCTCCCGGGGCCACAGACACCGGGGAGCTGTTTTTT. Amino acid sequence: CASRPPGATDTGELFF.

This clone appeared a few times. This rearrangement joins TRBV11-2 to TRBJ2-7, with D maybe TRBD1 (6 bases). Germline V lookup: CDR1 SGHAT, CDR2 FQNNGV. V was clipped by 1 base and J by 4 bases, with 14 bases between them. This CDR3 has 15 residues. In DNA, the CDR3 is TGTGCCAGCAGCTTAGGACGGGACACCCGGTACGAGCAGTACTTC. Amino acids: CASSLGRDTRYEQYF.

The V gene is TRBV11-3, the J gene TRBJ1-6; no clear D. The V end lost 2 bases, the J end lost 0 bases, and 2 bases lay between the germline ends. Germline V lookup: CDR1 SGHNT, CDR2 YENEEA. This CDR3 is 14 amino acids long. CDR3 DNA: TGTGCCAGCAGCTTAAGCTCCTATAATTCACCCCTCCACTTT. This gives the protein CASSLSSYNSPLHF.

V is TRBV6-5 and J is TRBJ1-1; no clear D. The CDR3 has 13 residues. Germline CDR1 and CDR2: MNHEY and SVGAGI. Trimming cost V 5 bases and J 3 bases, with 10 bases left between them. CDR3 bases: TGTGCCAGCAGTCCTAACCGGTACACTGAAGCTTTCTTT. Amino acids: CASSPNRYTEAFF.

The rearrangement joins TRBV30 to TRBJ1-2, with D hard to call. This CDR3 region has 15 residues. Trimming took 0 bases from V and 4 from J, leaving 15 bases between them. Germline V lookup: CDR1 GTSNPN, CDR2 SVGIG (reference sequence). CDR3 sequence (DNA): TGTGCCTGGAGTGTACTAACATCACCGATCTATGGCTACACCTTC. Encoded protein: CAWSVLTSPIYGYTF.